This TCR beta chain was captured by sequencing in a study of regulatory T cells in long-lasting Graves disease. The time point is: newly diagnosed GD, antithyroid drugs for less than 3 months. PBMC-derived RNA was used for the TCR library. Those enrolled as patients came out of an endocrinology department in Xi'an, China. iRepertoire HTBI primers and Arm-PCR of CDR3 regions built TCR beta libraries. MiXCR was run by TCRdb on the multiplex PCR reads, yielding one entry per CDR3 protein. The sample carries approximately 310,000 distinct CDR3 sequences, about 20% recorded once. The germline CDR1 and CDR2 sequences are SNHLY and FYNNEI. The length of the CDR3 is 12 residues. V lost 6 bases and J lost 10, with 13 bases in between.

The sample was peripheral blood mononuclear cells (PBMCs), taken at new diagnosis, from a patient treated with antithyroid drugs. The rearrangement uses TRBV2 and TRBJ2-1, with D hard to call. The source of this sequence is a female donor with Graves disease. In DNA form, the CDR3 reads TGTGCCAGCAGCTTAGAGTCACGGGAGCAGTTCTTC. This translates into CASSLESREQFF.